The text below deals with one T cell receptor beta chain. In TCRdb, the RT-PCR reads were re-called with MiXCR into one record per CDR3 protein. The table has about 170,000 distinct CDR3 sequences, about 12% seen once. This sample was included in a study of response to subunit inactivated influenza vaccine. The germline gives CDR1 DFQATT, CDR2 SNEGSKA (reference sequence). V was shortened by 4 bases and J by 4 bases, with 3 bases between the two germline ends. This CDR3 is built from 10 residues. These data also featured in a second study, about T cells expressing NK-cell markers. That work adds: Scientists made TCR beta cDNA using 5'RACE template switching with UMIs. Investigators obtained TCR beta repertoires from sorted CD3+CD56+NKG2C+, CD3+CD56+NKG2C- and CD3+CD56-NKG2C+ T cells. One of eight sequenced donors was HCMV-seronegative; the other seven were seropositive. In 5 or 6 donors, dominant NKG2C+ clonotypes were about 1.0-7.0% of CD8+ T cells.

The sequenced sample was CD8+ T cells sorted from PBMCs, obtained roughly 12 days after vaccination. V is TRBV20-1 and J is TRBJ2-3; no firm D call. This TCR came from a man aged 50 to 60 who received an inactivated influenza vaccine. In nucleotides, the CDR3 is TGCAGTGCTATTGCAGATACGCAGTATTTT. It is translated as CSAIADTQYF.